Following are 20 T cell receptor beta chains from one sample sequenced in a study of tumor-infiltrating lymphocytes in primary liver carcinoma. TCR beta cDNA was prepared out of roughly 490 ng total RNA by means of a constant-region primer. Three-round nested multiplex PCR performed with slightly modified ARM-PCR produced the TCR beta libraries. The first two PCR rounds used TRBV1-TRBV30 primers with a Cbeta primer, 9 to 11 cycles each. TCRdb reprocessed the multiplex PCR reads with MiXCR, giving one entry per CDR3 protein. The table lists 150,000 to 200,000 distinct CDR3 sequences, over 50% of them singletons. Unsorted whole blood supplied the RNA, and germline DNA was extracted too. Sequenced input: peripheral blood. These receptor sequences come from a man aged 35 to 55 with primary liver carcinoma and hepatitis B virus infection.

With regard to this clonotype: The germline gene is not matched at one end of the junction; a read error may be the cause. The chain carries TRBV4-1 and TRBJ2-7; TRBD2 might be the D (5 bases). CDR1 and CDR2 (germline): MGHRA, YSYEKL. This CDR3 contains 13 residues. The CDR3 DNA reads TGCGTCAGCAGCCAAGAGGGTGTGTACGAGCAGTACTTC. It specifies CVSSQEGVYEQYF.

The chain carries TRBV12-3 or TRBV12-4 and TRBJ2-3; D is tentatively TRBD1 or TRBD2 (5 bases each). The CDR3 has 15 amino acids. The V end was cut by 5 bases, the J end by 3 bases, with 15 bases between. The CDR3 is CASSLEGPATDTQYF. The CDR3, as DNA: TGTGCCAGCAGTCTTGAGGGGCCGGCGACAGATACGCAGTATTTT.

Details on this clonotype: The junction does not match germline at one end; this may be a read error. This chain connects TRBV6-1 to TRBJ1-1; no firm D call. Germline CDR1 and CDR2: MNHNS and SASEGT. CDR3 size: 12 residues. The CDR3 loop reads CASNESWSEAFF. The CDR3 DNA follows: TGTGCCAGCAATGAATCCTGGAGCGAAGCTTTCTTT.

With regard to this clonotype: Without the conserved terminal phenylalanine or tryptophan, this CDR3 likely stems from a read error. The chain employs TRBV6-1 and TRBJ1-5; D gene unclear. There are 15 residues in the CDR3. Per the germline V gene, CDR1 is MNHNS and CDR2 is SASEGT. Written as DNA, the CDR3 is TGTGGCAGCAGTGAACGGGGTCTTGGCAATCAGCCCCAGCATCTT. This sequence encodes CGSSERGLGNQPQHL.

The rearrangement joins TRBV11-2 to TRBJ2-1; 9 bases match TRBD2. V shed 7 bases and J 6 bases; nucleotides not matched to a gene: 13. The CDR3 is 16 amino acids. Germline CDR1 is SGHAT and CDR2 is FQNNGV. The chain's CDR3 is CASNPRSGTSSNEQFF. In DNA, the CDR3 is TGTGCCAGCAACCCCCGTTCCGGGACTAGCAGCAATGAGCAGTTCTTC.

With regard to this clonotype: This may arise from a read error, as a much more abundant clone is one base away. The chain joins TRBV29-1 to TRBJ2-1, with D tentatively TRBD1 or TRBD2 (5 bases each). The CDR3 sequence is 13 residues long. V shed 5 bases and J shed 2 bases, with 10 bases lying between them. CDR1 is SQVTM and CDR2 is ANQGSEA in the germline V gene. The CDR3: CSVIQEAYNEQFF. The CDR3 DNA reads as TGCAGCGTTATACAGGAGGCCTACAATGAGCAGTTCTTC.

A word on this clonotype: An end of the junction differs from the germline gene, which may be a read error. The rearrangement joins TRBV11-2 to TRBJ2-5, with a tentative D call TRBD1 (8 bases). CDR3 size: 15 residues. CDR1 SGHAT and CDR2 FQNNGV come from the germline V gene. The CDR3 DNA sequence: TGTGCCGGCAGCACCGGACAGGGAGGGCACGAGACCCAGTACTTC. It specifies CAGSTGQGGHETQYF.

As to this clonotype: One end of the junction is discordant with germline, which a read error may explain. V usage is TRBV11-2 and J usage is TRBJ2-1, with D perhaps TRBD1 (8 bases). CDR3 length: 14 residues. CDR1 is SGHAT, CDR2 FQNNGV, per germline. CDR3 nucleotide sequence: TGTGTCAGCAGCCAGAAAACAGGGGGGGGTGAGCAGTCCTTC. Its translation is CVSSQKTGGGEQSF.

Notes on this clonotype: A read error may produce the germline difference seen at one junction end. The chain is built from TRBV6-5 and TRBJ2-1; possible D gene TRBD2, 5 bases. Germline V lookup: CDR1 MNHEY, CDR2 SVGAGI. The CDR3 contains 17 residues. The CDR3 nucleotides read TGTGCCTGCAGTTACTCGAGGGCGGGTAAGGGTTACAATGAGCAGTTCTTC. This sequence encodes CACSYSRAGKGYNEQFF.

This clonotype was seen ten or more times. J is TRBJ2-1 and V is TRBV6-5; D gene unclear. V dropped 2 bases and J dropped 5 bases, with 10 bases sitting between them. The CDR3 covers 14 residues. CDR1 is MNHEY and CDR2 is SVGAGI in the germline V gene. This chain's CDR3 is CASSYKRADNEQFF. DNA for the CDR3: TGTGCCAGCAGTTACAAACGGGCGGACAATGAGCAGTTCTTC.

The chain recombines TRBV21-1 with TRBJ2-7; the table's D call, TRBD2, has no DNA check behind it. TRBV21-1 is termed a pseudogene. The CDR3 is 13 residues long. The CDR3: CASPLSSAYEQYF. Here the CDR3 DNA reads TGTGCCAGCCCGCTGAGTTCTGCCTACGAGCAGTACTTC.

Points on this clonotype: It is likely a read error, because the conserved phenylalanine at the end of the CDR3 is missing. The genes are TRBV11-2 and TRBJ2-1; 9 bases are shared with TRBD2. Looked up from germline, CDR1 is SGHAT and CDR2 is FQNNGV. This CDR3 is built from 15 residues. Unmatched junction bases numbered 5, after V lost 1 base and J lost 7 bases. CDR3 in DNA: TGTGCCAGCAGCTTAGGACTAGCGGAAGTGAATGAGCAGTTCTTA. The encoded protein is CASSLGLAEVNEQFL.

A remark on this clonotype: One junction end does not reproduce the germline sequence, and a read error may be involved. The chain uses TRBV11-3 and TRBJ2-3; no clear D gene. CDR3 size: 13 residues. CDR1 SGHNT and CDR2 YENEEA come from the germline V gene. CDR3: CASSLGEADTRYF. The CDR3 DNA sequence: TGTGCTAGCAGCTTAGGAGAGGCAGATACGCGGTATTTT.

Of note for this clonotype: Its ends do not fully match the called genes, so a read error is possible. V and J are TRBV5-5 and TRBJ2-1; either TRBD1 or TRBD2 may supply D (5 bases each). CDR1 is SGHKS and CDR2 is YYEKEE in the germline V gene (reference sequence). The length of the CDR3 is 13 residues. The CDR3 coding sequence is TGTGCCAACAGCTTCGGGACCTTGAATGAGCAGTTCTTC. Translated: CANSFGTLNEQFF.

This clonotype showed up many times. The chain links TRBV11-2 to TRBJ2-7; D gene unclear. Germline CDR1 and CDR2: SGHAT and FQNNGV. This CDR3 is 12 amino acids long. V was pared by 0 bases and J by 4 bases, with 4 bases between. The CDR3 DNA reads as TGTGCCAGCAGCTTAGATCTGTACGAGCAGTACTTC. It is translated as CASSLDLYEQYF.

This clonotype has just a few counts. V gene TRBV16 combines with J gene TRBJ2-7; D is perhaps TRBD1 (8 bases). The CDR3 length is 14 residues. Germline CDR1 KGHSY, CDR2 FQNENV. The germline V and J ends were trimmed by 8 bases and 6 bases, with 20 bases remaining between them. The CDR3 sequence is CASGNRQGRVEQYF. CDR3 nucleotide sequence: TGTGCCAGCGGAAACCGACAGGGGAGGGTCGAGCAGTACTTC. The full variable domain, its missing parts supplied by reference TRBV16 and TRBJ2-7, is GEEVAQTPKHLVRGEGQKAKLYCAPIKGHSYVFWYQQVLKNEFKFLISFQNENVFDETGMPKERFSAKCLPNSPCSLEIQATKLEDSAVYFCASGNRQGRVEQYFGPGTRLTVT.

This clonotype was recorded a few times. V is TRBV10-3 and J is TRBJ2-7; TRBD1 or TRBD2 may be the D gene (6 bases each). Per the germline V gene, CDR1 is ENHRY and CDR2 is SYGVKD. Trimming cost V 2 bases and J 7 bases, with 15 bases left between them. The CDR3 runs to 14 residues. DNA of the CDR3: TGTGCCATCAGTGAGAGGGGGGATTATGGGGAGCAGTACTTC. This sequence encodes CAISERGDYGEQYF.

This clonotype was seen a handful of times. V and J are TRBV6-6 and TRBJ1-1; 7 nucleotides line up with TRBD1. Germline trimming cut 7 bases from V and 5 bases from J; bases unmatched to any gene: 25. The length of the CDR3 is 19 residues. Germline-derived CDR1 and CDR2 are MNHNY and SVGAGI (reference sequence). CDR3 sequence: CASTFEGARGRESQTEAFF. Here the CDR3 DNA reads TGTGCCAGCACCTTCGAGGGGGCCCGGGGCAGGGAATCTCAAACTGAAGCTTTCTTT.

Only a few counts were recorded for this clonotype. The rearrangement links TRBV6-5 to TRBJ1-6; possible D gene TRBD1, 5 bases. CDR1 and CDR2 from the germline V gene are MNHEY and SVGAGI. CDR3 length equals 14 residues. V dropped 5 bases and J dropped 10 bases, with 15 bases sitting between them. CDR3 in amino acids: CASSPGGGVSPLHF. DNA of the CDR3: TGTGCCAGCAGTCCCGGGGGGGGAGTATCACCCCTCCACTTT.

As to this clonotype: As the CDR3 is not closed by the conserved phenylalanine or tryptophan, this likely results from a read error. The rearrangement uses TRBV11-3 and TRBJ2-3; no clear D. The CDR3 sequence is 15 residues long. From germline, CDR1 is SGHNT and CDR2 YENEEA. CDR3 coding DNA: TGTGCAAGCAGCTTAGGCCCACCAAGCACAGATACGCAGTATCTT. Residues: CASSLGPPSTDTQYL.